This T cell receptor beta chain was captured in a study of Ad26.COV2.S vaccination and SARS-CoV-2 variants. General study points: Once vaccination had occurred, spike-specific CD8+ and CD4+ T cell responses reportedly showed substantial breadth.

Sequenced by immunoSEQ multiplex PCR; TCRdb stores in-frame clones only, minus some. The data show 500,000 or so clones, with roughly nine tenths seen just once and approximately 2.5% held by the top ten. Indicated treatment: approximately 18 received Ad26.COV2.S at low or high dose, single or two shots; several received placebo; per-sample allocation not given. It was on day 63 after the first vaccine or placebo injection that samples were taken. Per germline, CDR1 SGHTA and CDR2 FQGNSA. The CDR3 sequence is 15 residues long. V lost 3 bases to trimming and J lost 8 bases, with 19 bases between them. Notes on this clone: Its antigen remains unknown.

The sequenced sample was peripheral blood, obtained in a trial of Ad26.COV2.S vaccine versus placebo. The gene calls are TRBV7-2 and TRBJ1-2; D is possibly TRBD1 (5 bases). The clonotype was recovered from a person between 18 and 59 years old who received the Ad26.COV2.S COVID-19 vaccine or a placebo. The CDR3 sequence: CASSFGRDSVSGYTF. The CDR3 region has the DNA TGTGCCAGCAGCTTCGGCAGGGATAGTGTGAGCGGCTACACCTTC.